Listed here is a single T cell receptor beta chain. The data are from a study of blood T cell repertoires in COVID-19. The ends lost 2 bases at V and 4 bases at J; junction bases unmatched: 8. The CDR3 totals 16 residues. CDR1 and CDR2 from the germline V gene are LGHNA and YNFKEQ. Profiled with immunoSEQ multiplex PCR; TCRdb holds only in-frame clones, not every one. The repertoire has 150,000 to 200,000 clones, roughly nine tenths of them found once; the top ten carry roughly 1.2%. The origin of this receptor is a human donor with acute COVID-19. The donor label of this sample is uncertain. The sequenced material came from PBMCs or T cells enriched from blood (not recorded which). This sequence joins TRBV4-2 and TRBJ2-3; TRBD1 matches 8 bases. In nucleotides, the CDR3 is TGTGCCAGCAGCCAATTCCCGATCAGGGGGCCAGATACGCAGTATTTT. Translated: CASSQFPIRGPDTQYF.